The 3 T cell receptor beta chains in this list originate from one sample, sequenced in a study of cytomegalovirus exposure and HLA in healthy donors. The PCR had 60 Vbeta and 13 Jbeta primers. Repertoires were generated with immunoSEQ multiplex PCR, while TCRdb's copy carries only in-frame clones and drops some. The sample includes fewer than 250,000 clones, about three quarters of them seen just once. The sample comprised PBMCs. All receptors come from a male donor in good health and CMV-seronegative.

This clone was recorded a few times. The chain links TRBV9 to TRBJ2-3; D might be TRBD1 (6 bases). Germline assignment: CDR1 SGDLS and CDR2 YYNGEE. V dropped 4 bases and J dropped 5 bases, with 17 bases sitting between them. CDR3 length: 15 residues. The CDR3 spells CASSLTGVLRDTQYF. The CDR3 DNA reads as TGTGCCAGCAGCTTGACAGGAGTTCTTAGAGATACGCAGTATTTT.

The J gene is TRBJ2-7, the V gene TRBV5-1; possible D gene TRBD2, 5 bases. The CDR3 sequence is 15 residues long. The V gene lost 0 bases and the J gene lost 2 bases, with 12 bases spanning the gap. Germline V gene lookup returns CDR1 SGHRS and CDR2 YFSETQ. The CDR3 DNA reads TGCGCCAGCAGCTTGGCCCTTACGGGGACCTACGAGCAGTACTTC. Its translation: CASSLALTGTYEQYF.

The rearrangement joins TRBV6-6 to TRBJ2-5, with 7 bases identical to TRBD1. The CDR3 covers 14 residues. Trimming took 6 bases from V and 2 from J; bases not matched to a gene: 6. Per germline, CDR1 MNHNY and CDR2 SVGAGI (reference sequence). CDR3 loop: CASSPGQLQETQYF. In nucleotides, the CDR3 is TGTGCCAGCAGCCCGGGACAGTTACAAGAGACCCAGTACTTC.